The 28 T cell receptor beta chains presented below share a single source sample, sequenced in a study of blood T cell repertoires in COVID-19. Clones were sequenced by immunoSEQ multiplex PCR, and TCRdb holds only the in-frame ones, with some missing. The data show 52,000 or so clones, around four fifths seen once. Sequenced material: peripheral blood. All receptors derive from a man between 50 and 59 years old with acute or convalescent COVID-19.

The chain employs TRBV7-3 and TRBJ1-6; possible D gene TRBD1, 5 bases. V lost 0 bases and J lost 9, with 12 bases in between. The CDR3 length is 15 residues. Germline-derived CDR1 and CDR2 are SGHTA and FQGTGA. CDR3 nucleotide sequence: TGTGCCAGCAGCTTAACGGCAGGGTCGGGTTCACCCCTCCACTTT. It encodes CASSLTAGSGSPLHF. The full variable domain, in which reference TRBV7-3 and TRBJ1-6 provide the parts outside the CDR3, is GAGVSQTPSNKVTEKGKYVELRCDPISGHTALYWYRQSLGQGPEFLIYFQGTGAADDSGLPNDRFFAVRPEGSVSTLKIQRTERGDSAVYLCASSLTAGSGSPLHFGNGTRLTVT.

CDR3: CASSLVAGETQYF. In DNA form, the CDR3 reads TGTGCCAGCAGCTTAGTGGCCGGGGAGACCCAGTACTTC. The J gene is TRBJ2-5, the V gene TRBV13; D remains ambiguous. Germline CDR1 PRHDT, CDR2 FYEKMQ (reference sequence). V dropped 1 base and J dropped 5 bases, with 8 bases sitting between them. The CDR3 runs 13 residues.

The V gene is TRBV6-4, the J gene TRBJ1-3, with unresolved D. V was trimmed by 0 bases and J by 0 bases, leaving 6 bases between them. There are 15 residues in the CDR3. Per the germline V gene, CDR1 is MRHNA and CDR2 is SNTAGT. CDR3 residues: CASSDSSYSGNTIYF. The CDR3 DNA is TGTGCCAGCAGTGACTCAAGCTACTCTGGAAACACCATATATTTT.

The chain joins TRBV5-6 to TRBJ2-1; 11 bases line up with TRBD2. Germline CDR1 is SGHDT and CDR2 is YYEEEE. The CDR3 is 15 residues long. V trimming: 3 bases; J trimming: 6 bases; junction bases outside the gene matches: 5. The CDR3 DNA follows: TGTGCCAGCAGCTATACTAGCGGGAGAGCCAATGAGCAGTTCTTC. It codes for CASSYTSGRANEQFF.

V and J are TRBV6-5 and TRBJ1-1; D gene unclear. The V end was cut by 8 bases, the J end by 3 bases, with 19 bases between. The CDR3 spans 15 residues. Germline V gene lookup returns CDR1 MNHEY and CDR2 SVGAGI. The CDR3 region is CASVGAGAGDTEAFF. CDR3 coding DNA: TGTGCCAGCGTTGGTGCGGGTGCTGGGGACACTGAAGCTTTCTTT.

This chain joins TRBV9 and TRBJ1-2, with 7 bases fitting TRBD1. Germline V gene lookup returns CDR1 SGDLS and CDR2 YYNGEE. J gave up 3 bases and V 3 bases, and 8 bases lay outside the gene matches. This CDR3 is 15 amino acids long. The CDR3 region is CASSAGDSQDYGYTF. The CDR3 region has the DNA TGTGCCAGCAGCGCAGGGGACAGCCAGGACTATGGCTACACCTTC.

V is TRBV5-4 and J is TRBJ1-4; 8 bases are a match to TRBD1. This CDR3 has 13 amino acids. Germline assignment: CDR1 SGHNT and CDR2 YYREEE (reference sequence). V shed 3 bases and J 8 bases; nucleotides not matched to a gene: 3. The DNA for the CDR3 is TGTGCCAGCAGCTGGGGACAGGCCGAAAAACTGTTTTTT. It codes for CASSWGQAEKLFF.

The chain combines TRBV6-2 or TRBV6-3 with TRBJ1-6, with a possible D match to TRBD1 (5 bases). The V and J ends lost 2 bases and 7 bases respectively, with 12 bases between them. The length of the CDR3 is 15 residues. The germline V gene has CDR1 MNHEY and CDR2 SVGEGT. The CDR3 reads CASSYAWEGNSPLHF. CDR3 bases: TGTGCCAGCAGTTACGCGTGGGAGGGGAATTCACCCCTCCACTTT.

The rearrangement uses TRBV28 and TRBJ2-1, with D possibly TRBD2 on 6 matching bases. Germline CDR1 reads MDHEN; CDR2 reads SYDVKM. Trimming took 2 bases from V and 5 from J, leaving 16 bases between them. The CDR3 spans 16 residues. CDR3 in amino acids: CASSLEELALHNEQFF. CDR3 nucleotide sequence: TGTGCCAGCAGTTTAGAGGAACTAGCCTTGCACAATGAGCAGTTCTTC.

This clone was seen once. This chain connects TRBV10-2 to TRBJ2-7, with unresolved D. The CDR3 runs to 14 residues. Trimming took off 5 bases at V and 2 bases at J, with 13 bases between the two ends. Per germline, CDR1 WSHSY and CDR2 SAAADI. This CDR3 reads CASSFEPRAYEQYF. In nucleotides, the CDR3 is TGCGCCAGCAGTTTTGAACCCCGAGCCTACGAGCAGTACTTC.

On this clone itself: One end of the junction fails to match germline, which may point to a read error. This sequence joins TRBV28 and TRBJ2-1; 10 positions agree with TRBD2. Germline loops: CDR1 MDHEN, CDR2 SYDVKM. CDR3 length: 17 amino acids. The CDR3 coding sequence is TGTGCCAGCAGTCTTGACCTAGCGGGAGCGGCCTACAGTGAGCAGTTCTTC. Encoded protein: CASSLDLAGAAYSEQFF.

CDR3 region: CASSYYAGIYYEQYF. In DNA form, the CDR3 reads TGTGCCAGCAGTTATTACGCCGGGATCTACTACGAGCAGTACTTC. The V and J genes are TRBV6-5 and TRBJ2-7; tentatively, D is TRBD2 (5 bases). V was trimmed by 3 bases and J by 3 bases, leaving 15 bases between them. Per germline, CDR1 MNHEY and CDR2 SVGAGI. CDR3 size: 15 residues.

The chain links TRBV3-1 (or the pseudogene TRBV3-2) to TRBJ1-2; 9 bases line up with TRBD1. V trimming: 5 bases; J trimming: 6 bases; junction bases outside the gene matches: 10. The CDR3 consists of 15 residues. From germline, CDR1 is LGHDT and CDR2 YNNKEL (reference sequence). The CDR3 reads CASSAGTGIWHGYTF. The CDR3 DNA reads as TGTGCCAGCAGCGCCGGGACAGGGATATGGCATGGCTACACCTTC.

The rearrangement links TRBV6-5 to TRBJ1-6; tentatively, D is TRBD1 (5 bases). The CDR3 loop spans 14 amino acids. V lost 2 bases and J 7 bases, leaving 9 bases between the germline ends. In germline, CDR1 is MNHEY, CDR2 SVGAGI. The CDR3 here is CASSYRDSNSPLHF. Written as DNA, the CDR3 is TGTGCCAGCAGTTACCGGGACTCGAATTCACCCCTCCACTTT.

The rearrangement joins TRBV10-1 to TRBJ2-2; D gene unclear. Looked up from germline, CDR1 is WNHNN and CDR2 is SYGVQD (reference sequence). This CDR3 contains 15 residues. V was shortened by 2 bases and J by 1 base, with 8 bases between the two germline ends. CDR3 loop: CASSEPGWNTGELFF. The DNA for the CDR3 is TGCGCCAGCAGTGAGCCAGGATGGAACACCGGGGAGCTGTTTTTT.

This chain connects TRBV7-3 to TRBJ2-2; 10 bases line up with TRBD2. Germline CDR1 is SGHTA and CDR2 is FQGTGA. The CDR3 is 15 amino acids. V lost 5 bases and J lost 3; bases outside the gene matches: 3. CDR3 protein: CASSPAGGHTGELFF. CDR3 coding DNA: TGTGCCAGCAGCCCAGCGGGAGGGCACACCGGGGAGCTGTTTTTT.

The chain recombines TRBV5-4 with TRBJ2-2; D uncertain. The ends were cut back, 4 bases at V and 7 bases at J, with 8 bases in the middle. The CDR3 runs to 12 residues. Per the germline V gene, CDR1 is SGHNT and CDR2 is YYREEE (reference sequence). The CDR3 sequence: CASSPGGGELFF. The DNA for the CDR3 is TGTGCCAGCAGCCCCGGTGGCGGGGAGCTGTTTTTT.

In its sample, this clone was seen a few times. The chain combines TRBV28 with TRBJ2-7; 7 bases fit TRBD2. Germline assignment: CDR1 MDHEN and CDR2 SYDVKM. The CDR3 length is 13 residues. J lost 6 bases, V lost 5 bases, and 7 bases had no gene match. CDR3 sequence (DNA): TGTGCCAGCAGTCCCAGACTAGCCCCCGAGCAGTACTTC. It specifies CASSPRLAPEQYF.

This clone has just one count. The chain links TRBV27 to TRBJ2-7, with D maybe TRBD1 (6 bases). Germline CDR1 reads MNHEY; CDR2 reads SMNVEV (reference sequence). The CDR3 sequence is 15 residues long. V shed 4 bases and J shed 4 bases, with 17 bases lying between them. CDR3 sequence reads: CASSSLTGPAYEQYF. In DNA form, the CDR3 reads TGTGCCAGCAGTTCATTGACAGGTCCTGCTTACGAGCAGTACTTC.

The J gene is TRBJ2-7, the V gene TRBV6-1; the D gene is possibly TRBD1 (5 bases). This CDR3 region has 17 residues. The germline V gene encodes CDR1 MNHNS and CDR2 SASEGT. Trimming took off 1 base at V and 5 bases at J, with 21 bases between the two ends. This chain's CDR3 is CASSEEGRNLGRHEQYF. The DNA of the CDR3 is TGTGCCAGCAGTGAAGAGGGGCGGAATCTAGGACGGCACGAGCAGTACTTC.

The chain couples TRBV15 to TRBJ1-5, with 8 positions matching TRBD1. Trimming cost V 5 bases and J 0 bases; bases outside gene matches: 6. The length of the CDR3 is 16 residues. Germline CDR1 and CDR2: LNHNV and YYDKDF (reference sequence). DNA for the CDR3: TGTGCCACCAGCCGACGGACAGGGATTAGCAATCAGCCCCAGCATTTT. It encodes CATSRRTGISNQPQHF.

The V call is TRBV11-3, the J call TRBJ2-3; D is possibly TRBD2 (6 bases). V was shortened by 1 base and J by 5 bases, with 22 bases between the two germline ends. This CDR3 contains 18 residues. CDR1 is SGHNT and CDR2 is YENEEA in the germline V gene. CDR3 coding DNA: TGTGCCAGCAGCTTAGGCGGGACCCTTTTTAGAGATGGAGATACGCAGTATTTT. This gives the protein CASSLGGTLFRDGDTQYF.

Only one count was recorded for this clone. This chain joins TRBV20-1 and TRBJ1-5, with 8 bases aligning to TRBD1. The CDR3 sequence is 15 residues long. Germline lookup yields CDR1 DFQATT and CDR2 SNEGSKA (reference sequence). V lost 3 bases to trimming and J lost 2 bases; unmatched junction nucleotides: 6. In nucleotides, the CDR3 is TGCAGTGCTAGTAGCAGGGGGCACGGCAATCAGCCCCAGCATTTT. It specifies CSASSRGHGNQPQHF.

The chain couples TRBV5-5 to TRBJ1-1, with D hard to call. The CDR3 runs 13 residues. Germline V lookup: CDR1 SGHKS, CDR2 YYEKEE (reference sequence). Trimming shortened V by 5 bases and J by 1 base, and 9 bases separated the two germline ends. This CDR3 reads CASRLGPNTEAFF. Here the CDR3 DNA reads TGTGCCAGCAGACTAGGGCCGAACACTGAAGCTTTCTTT.

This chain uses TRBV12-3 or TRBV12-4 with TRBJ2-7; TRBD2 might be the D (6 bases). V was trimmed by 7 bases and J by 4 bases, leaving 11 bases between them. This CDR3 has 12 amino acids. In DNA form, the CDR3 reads TGTGCCAGCAAATCGGAGGGTTACGAGCAGTACTTC. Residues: CASKSEGYEQYF.

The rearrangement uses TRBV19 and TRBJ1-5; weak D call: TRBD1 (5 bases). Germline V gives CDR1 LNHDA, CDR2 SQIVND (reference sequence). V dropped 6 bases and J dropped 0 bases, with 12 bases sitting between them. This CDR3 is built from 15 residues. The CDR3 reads CASRQTDYSNQPQHF. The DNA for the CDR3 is TGTGCCAGTAGGCAGACAGATTATAGCAATCAGCCCCAGCATTTT.

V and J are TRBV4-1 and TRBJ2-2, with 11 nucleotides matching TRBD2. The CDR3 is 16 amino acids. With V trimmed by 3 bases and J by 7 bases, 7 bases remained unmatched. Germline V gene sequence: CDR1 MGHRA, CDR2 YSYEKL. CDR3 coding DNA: TGCGCCAGCAGCCACGATAAAGGACTAGCGGGCGGGGAGCTGTTTTTT. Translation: CASSHDKGLAGGELFF.

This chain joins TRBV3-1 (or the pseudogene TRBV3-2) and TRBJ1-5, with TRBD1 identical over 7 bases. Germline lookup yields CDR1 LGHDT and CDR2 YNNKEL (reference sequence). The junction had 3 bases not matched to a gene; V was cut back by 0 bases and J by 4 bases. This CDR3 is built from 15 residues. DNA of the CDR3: TGTGCCAGCAGCCAAGATAGGGGGCCAAATCAGCCCCAGCATTTT. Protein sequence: CASSQDRGPNQPQHF.